One sample yielded the 21 T cell receptor beta chains listed below, sequenced in a study of T cells in women clearing cervical HPV infection listed by TCRdb under 2018. The library was obtained by the immunoSEQ multiplex PCR assay. Held by TCRdb, this immuneACCESS table contains in-frame sequences only and omits some clones. Under half of the omission traces to an unresolved V gene where checked; the cause of the rest is unknown. The sample's own table lists under 40,000 clones. 6.4% of the sample is in the top ten clones. The sequenced material came from blood buffy coat. Every receptor here comes from a woman between 18 and 69 years old with a cervical HPV16 infection that either progressed to CIN3+ or cleared (not recorded which).

In the case of this clone: Read data end 3 residues before the CDR3 end; the end is taken from the germline J gene. The chain links TRBV18 to TRBJ2-7; D is ambiguous. CDR1 is KGHSH, CDR2 LQKENI, per germline. This CDR3 region has 14 residues. V was cut by 3 bases and J by 2 bases, with 11 bases left in between. CDR3 region: CASSPGLLPYEQYF. CDR3 DNA, as far as it was read: TGTGCCAGCTCACCCGGGTTACTTCCCTACGAG.

About this clone itself: The read falls 3 residues short of the CDR3 end, and the missing part is taken from the germline J gene. The J gene is TRBJ2-3, the V gene TRBV11-3, with 9 bases identical to TRBD1. The length of the CDR3 is 14 residues. From germline, CDR1 is SGHNT and CDR2 YENEEA. Incomplete CDR3 DNA: TGTGCCAGCAGCTTAGGGTTACAGGGGGCAGCG. It is translated as CASSLGLQGAA. The full-length CDR3 reads as CASSLGLQGAAQYF. Looking up the rest from reference TRBV11-3 and TRBJ2-3 gives the full variable domain: EAGVVQSPRYKIIEKKQPVAFWCNPISGHNTLYWYLQNLGQGPELLIRYENEEAVDDSQLPKDRFSAERLKGVDSTLKIQPAELGDSAVYLCASSLGLQGAAQYFGPGTRLTVL.

Regarding this clone: The read halts 3 residues ahead of the CDR3 end, with the missing end drawn from the germline J gene. The chain combines TRBV29-1 with TRBJ2-1; a weak D match, TRBD2 (6 bases). Germline CDR1 is SQVTM and CDR2 is ANQGSEA. Trimming took 7 bases from V and 4 from J, leaving 14 bases between them. The CDR3 spans 13 residues. The CDR3 loop is CSGGLAQYNEQFF. Incomplete CDR3 DNA: TGCAGCGGGGGACTCGCCCAGTACAATGAG.

In the case of this clone: The DNA ends 3 residues before the CDR3 does, and the rest of the CDR3 is filled in from the germline J gene. The chain is built from TRBV19 and TRBJ1-2; maybe TRBD1 (6 bases). Germline V CDR1 and CDR2: LNHDA, SQIVND (reference sequence). Trimming took 0 bases from V and 0 from J, leaving 14 bases between them. The CDR3 runs to 17 residues. CDR3 loop: CASSIDLQAGANYGYTF. CDR3 DNA (partial): TGTGCCAGTAGTATAGATCTCCAGGCAGGGGCTAACTATGGC.

About this clone itself: From the germline J gene comes the end of the CDR3, since the read stops 3 residues before it. The gene calls are TRBV19 and TRBJ2-2; perhaps TRBD2 as D (6 bases). From germline, CDR1 is LNHDA and CDR2 SQIVND (reference sequence). V lost 3 bases to trimming and J lost 8 bases, with 16 bases between them. CDR3 size: 15 residues. CDR3 bases read: TGTGCCAGTAGTATTACGCCGGGGGTCAGTGGGGAG. Residues: CASSITPGVSGE. The complete CDR3 reads CASSITPGVSGELFF.

With respect to this clone: Read data end 3 residues before the CDR3 end; the end is taken from the germline J gene. The chain links TRBV5-4 to TRBJ2-2, with 7 bases matching TRBD1. The CDR3 has 13 amino acids. Looked up from germline, CDR1 is SGHNT and CDR2 is YYREEE (reference sequence). The CDR3 bases that were read are TGTGCCAGCAGCTTGACGAGGGGGCGAGAG. It translates to CASSLTRGRE. The full CDR3 sequence reads CASSLTRGRELFF.

As regards this clone: The read halts 3 residues ahead of the CDR3 end, with the missing end drawn from the germline J gene. The chain has TRBV20-1 and TRBJ2-3; 9 bases agree with TRBD2. Germline CDR1 and CDR2: DFQATT and SNEGSKA (reference sequence). J gave up 6 bases and V 5 bases, and 3 bases lay outside the gene matches. The CDR3 sequence is 12 residues long. CDR3 loop: CSALSGGDTQYF. Partial CDR3 DNA: TGCAGTGCTCTTAGCGGGGGTGATACG.

On this clone itself: The CDR3 end falls 3 residues outside the read, so it is completed with the germline J gene. The V and J genes are TRBV29-1 and TRBJ1-3; 8 bases agree with TRBD1. CDR1 and CDR2 from the germline V gene are SQVTM and ANQGSEA. The CDR3 contains 14 residues. The junction had 7 bases not matched to a gene; V was cut back by 7 bases and J by 2 bases. The CDR3 reads CSAEQGGTGNTIYF. The DNA read from the CDR3 is TGCAGCGCCGAACAGGGGGGAACTGGAAACACC. The complete variable domain, with remaining parts taken from reference TRBV29-1 and TRBJ1-3, reads SAVISQKPSRDICQRGTSLTIQCQVDSQVTMMFWYRQQPGQSLTLIATANQGSEATYESGFVIDKFPISRPNLTFSTLTVSNMSPEDSSIYLCSAEQGGTGNTIYFGEGSWLTVV.

About this clone itself: Sequencing ends 3 residues short of the CDR3 end; the germline J gene provides the rest. J is TRBJ1-1 and V is TRBV18; 7 bases map to TRBD1. This CDR3 spans 15 amino acids. CDR1 is KGHSH and CDR2 is LQKENI in the germline V gene. The covered CDR3 bases are TGTGCCAGCTCGGCTCTTGACAGGGCCTCCTACGAG. Protein product: CASSALDRASYE. The CDR3 in its entirety is CASSALDRASYEAFF.

A remark on this clone: The CDR3 extends 3 residues past the end of the read, so its final part is completed from the germline J gene. V is TRBV6-1 and J is TRBJ2-5, with 10 nucleotides matching TRBD2. The CDR3 runs to 15 residues. Germline CDR1 MNHNS, CDR2 SASEGT. CDR3 sequence: CASSELAGAPDTQYF. The sequenced CDR3 bases are TGTGCCAGCAGTGAACTAGCGGGGGCCCCAGATACC.

Details on this clone: Coverage ceases 3 residues before the CDR3 finishes, and the germline J gene fills in the end. The genes are TRBV7-3 and TRBJ2-1; the D gene could be TRBD1 or TRBD2 (5 bases each). V was shortened by 5 bases and J by 4 bases, with 21 bases between the two germline ends. This CDR3 comprises 17 residues. Germline CDR1 SGHTA, CDR2 FQGTGA. CDR3 in amino acids: CASSGEFWGELYNEQFF. CDR3 bases read: TGTGCCAGCAGCGGGGAGTTTTGGGGCGAGTTATACAATGAG.

Worth noting for this clone: The read gets to within 3 residues of the CDR3 end, and the germline J gene fills in the rest. The V and J genes are TRBV5-1 and TRBJ2-1, with 7 bases lining up with TRBD2. CDR3 length: 15 amino acids. Germline assignment: CDR1 SGHRS and CDR2 YFSETQ. Losses at the gene ends were 3 bases for V and 2 bases for J; bases not matched to a gene: 5. CDR3 sequence: CASSSQRGAYNEQFF. The CDR3 DNA, read in part, is TGCGCCAGCAGCTCCCAGCGGGGTGCCTACAATGAG.

Note on this clone: The observed sequence ends 3 residues before the CDR3 terminus, with the missing tail filled in from the germline J gene. The rearrangement joins TRBV30 to TRBJ2-5; D not resolved. This CDR3 spans 11 amino acids. V lost 5 bases, J lost 2 bases, and 6 bases lay in between. The germline CDR1 and CDR2 sequences are GTSNPN and SVGIG (reference sequence). The sequenced part of the CDR3 DNA is TGTGCCTGGGGCAAACAAGAGACC. Its protein product is CAWGKQET. The whole CDR3 region reads CAWGKQETQYF.

As for this clone: Read data end 3 residues before the CDR3 end; the end is taken from the germline J gene. The chain links TRBV19 to TRBJ2-3; 8 nucleotides align to TRBD1. The CDR3 contains 16 residues. Germline CDR1 and CDR2: LNHDA and SQIVND (reference sequence). The CDR3 DNA, read in part, is TGTGCCAGCGAAAACCTGGACAGGGTAAAATCCCAGCCG. As protein: CASENLDRVKSQP. The whole CDR3 protein is CASENLDRVKSQPQYF.

On this clone itself: The CDR3 end falls 3 residues outside the read, so it is completed with the germline J gene. The chain combines TRBV20-1 with TRBJ2-6; a weak D match, TRBD1 (6 bases). The CDR3 extends over 15 amino acids. From germline, CDR1 is DFQATT and CDR2 SNEGSKA (reference sequence). V lost 1 base and J 2 bases, leaving 9 bases between the germline ends. CDR3 protein: CSARAQGTGANVLTF. Partial CDR3 DNA: TGCAGTGCTAGAGCACAGGGTACTGGGGCCAACGTC.

Worth noting for this clone: Read coverage stops 3 residues before the CDR3 terminus; the germline J gene supplies the remainder. The rearrangement links TRBV18 to TRBJ2-4; 9 positions agree with TRBD1. The CDR3 covers 16 residues. Germline CDR1 reads KGHSH; CDR2 reads LQKENI. The CDR3 reads CASSPIGQGLSYGQYF. Incomplete CDR3 DNA: TGTGCCAGCTCACCGATAGGACAGGGGTTGAGCTATGGT.

To note about this clone: The DNA ends 3 residues before the CDR3 does, and the rest of the CDR3 is filled in from the germline J gene. The chain uses TRBV5-1 and TRBJ1-1; D gene uncertain. CDR1 is SGHRS, CDR2 YFSETQ, per germline. The CDR3 totals 14 residues. The CDR3 bases that were read are TGCGCCAGCAGCTTGGGGGCTCCCCTGGGCTTG. As protein: CASSLGAPLGL. The full CDR3 protein reads CASSLGAPLGLAFF.

The sequenced part of the CDR3 DNA is TGTGCCAGCAGCTTATATGTTGGC. This gives the protein CASSLYVG. The CDR3 reads in full as CASSLYVGYTF. This chain uses TRBV7-2 with TRBJ1-2; D is undetermined. Read sequence stops 3 residues before the CDR3 end, and the germline J gene provides the missing end. This CDR3 is built from 11 residues. The germline V and J ends were trimmed by 2 bases and 7 bases, with 5 bases remaining between them. Germline-derived CDR1 and CDR2 are SGHTA and FQGNSA.

The CDR3 spells CSATPPQAGAHSYEQYF. CDR3 DNA (partial): TGCAGTGCTACCCCGCCCCAGGCGGGAGCACACTCCTACGAG. This chain connects TRBV20-1 to TRBJ2-7; 7 bases fit TRBD2. Read coverage stops 3 residues before the CDR3 terminus; the germline J gene supplies the remainder. CDR1 DFQATT and CDR2 SNEGSKA come from the germline V gene (reference sequence). The V gene end was trimmed by 4 bases and the J gene end by 0 bases; junction bases not matched to a gene: 15. The CDR3 has 17 amino acids.

As for this clone: The read ends 3 residues before the CDR3 terminus; that terminus is restored from the germline J gene. The chain combines TRBV2 with TRBJ1-2, with a tentative D call TRBD1 (5 bases). CDR3 size: 12 residues. V was cut by 8 bases and J by 6 bases, with 13 bases left in between. Germline CDR1 and CDR2: SNHLY and FYNNEI. The part of the CDR3 DNA that was read is TGTGCCAGCGGAGGGGTGGGGCATGGC. Protein: CASGGVGHG. The entire CDR3 sequence reads CASGGVGHGYTF.

Points on this clone: The CDR3 end is not reached by the read, which stops 3 residues before it; the germline J gene fills it in. V gene TRBV6-1 combines with J gene TRBJ2-1, with TRBD2 matching over 8 bases. The V gene end was trimmed by 4 bases and the J gene end by 9 bases; junction bases not matched to a gene: 8. From germline, CDR1 is MNHNS and CDR2 SASEGT. The CDR3 consists of 14 residues. The DNA read from the CDR3 is TGTGCCAGCAGTGTTCTAGCGGGCTGGGGTGAG. Its translation is CASSVLAGWGE. The whole CDR3 reads CASSVLAGWGEQFF.